A single sample is the source of the 30 T cell receptor beta chains below, sequenced in a study of T cells after yellow fever vaccination. TCRdb reprocessed the 5' RACE reads with MiXCR, giving one entry per CDR3 protein. The profile shows about 260,000 distinct CDR3 sequences, 10% to 15% of them singletons. Source: CD4+ T cells sorted from PBMCs, taken 45 days after the yellow fever booster vaccination. These receptors were taken from a man aged 25-45 years who received the YFV17D yellow fever vaccine.

This clonotype has at least ten counts. The chain carries TRBV28 and TRBJ2-1, with 7 bases fitting TRBD2. V gave up 7 bases and J gave up 4 bases; unmatched junction bases: 7. Germline CDR1 MDHEN, CDR2 SYDVKM. The CDR3 is 14 amino acids. CDR3: CASKTTAGYNEQFF. The DNA for the CDR3 is TGTGCCAGCAAAACGACAGCGGGATACAATGAGCAGTTCTTC.

The sample holds many counts of this clonotype. V usage is TRBV11-2 and J usage is TRBJ2-1; D tentatively reads TRBD1 or TRBD2 (6 bases each). V shed 5 bases and J shed 10 bases, with 12 bases lying between them. This CDR3 comprises 12 residues. Germline CDR1 and CDR2: SGHAT and FQNNGV. The CDR3 nucleotides read TGTGCCAGCAGCCCAAGGAGGGGGGAGCAGTTCTTC. This sequence encodes CASSPRRGEQFF.

This clonotype has a handful of counts. The genes are TRBV15 and TRBJ2-1, with D possibly TRBD1 on 6 matching bases. The CDR3 spans 14 residues. V was shortened by 7 bases and J by 5 bases, with 15 bases between the two germline ends. From germline, CDR1 is LNHNV and CDR2 YYDKDF (reference sequence). CDR3 nucleotide sequence: TGTGCCACCAAACCCCAGGACAGACACAATGAGCAGTTCTTC. Translation gives CATKPQDRHNEQFF.

The sample holds a few counts of this clonotype. V usage is TRBV12-3 or TRBV12-4 and J usage is TRBJ2-7; 9 bases are a match to TRBD1. The ends lost 7 bases at V and 4 bases at J; junction bases unmatched: 2. CDR3 length equals 12 residues. The CDR3 DNA reads as TGTGCCAGCACGGGACAGGGATACGAGCAGTACTTC. It specifies CASTGQGYEQYF.

This clonotype was observed at least ten times. The chain recombines TRBV7-6 with TRBJ2-5, with D maybe TRBD1 (5 bases). The V gene's germline CDR1 is SGHVS and CDR2 FNYEAQ. The ends were cut back, 1 base at V and 7 bases at J, with 13 bases in the middle. CDR3 length: 14 residues. The CDR3 protein is CASSLGTLQGTQYF. The CDR3 DNA reads as TGTGCCAGCAGCTTAGGGACACTCCAGGGGACCCAGTACTTC.

This clonotype appeared a few times. The chain uses TRBV6-5 and TRBJ2-7, with 9 bases aligning to TRBD1. The V gene end was trimmed by 4 bases and the J gene end by 3 bases; junction bases not matched to a gene: 4. The CDR3 extends over 14 amino acids. The germline gives CDR1 MNHEY, CDR2 SVGAGI. Written as DNA, the CDR3 is TGTGCCAGCAGTTCGGACAGGGGCCTCTACGAGCAGTACTTC. This translates into CASSSDRGLYEQYF.

This clonotype was recorded a few times. V usage is TRBV20-1 and J usage is TRBJ2-5; a possible D gene is TRBD2 (6 bases). The germline V and J ends were trimmed by 7 bases and 4 bases, with 19 bases remaining between them. Germline CDR1 reads DFQATT; CDR2 reads SNEGSKA (reference sequence). The CDR3 extends over 14 amino acids. The CDR3 region is CSGSAGSVLETQYF. CDR3 nucleotide sequence: TGCAGTGGGAGCGCCGGGAGCGTGTTAGAGACCCAGTACTTC.

The rearrangement uses TRBV18 and TRBJ2-1; 7 nucleotides match TRBD2. V shed 4 bases, J shed 4 bases, and the junction held 10 bases outside the gene matches. Looked up from germline, CDR1 is KGHSH and CDR2 is LQKENI. The CDR3 contains 16 residues. CDR3 amino acids: CASSRLAAGDYNEQFF. The CDR3 DNA is TGTGCCAGCTCACGACTCGCGGCGGGGGATTACAATGAGCAGTTCTTC.

V gene TRBV5-1 combines with J gene TRBJ2-5; 7 bases fit TRBD1. J was trimmed by 5 bases and V by 1 base; bases with no gene match: 5. Per germline, CDR1 SGHRS and CDR2 YFSETQ. This CDR3 comprises 14 residues. Written as DNA, the CDR3 is TGCGCCAGCAGCTTGTCTACCAGGGGGGAGACCCAGTACTTC. Its translation is CASSLSTRGETQYF.

This clonotype was seen ten or more times. The rearrangement uses TRBV4-3 and TRBJ2-3; possible D gene TRBD2, 7 bases. The CDR3 spans 17 residues. The germline V gene has CDR1 LGHNA and CDR2 YSLEER. The V gene lost 1 base and the J gene lost 0 bases, with 14 bases spanning the gap. CDR3 protein: CASSQVRGGSSTDTQYF. The DNA for the CDR3 is TGCGCCAGCAGCCAAGTAAGGGGGGGCAGTAGCACAGATACGCAGTATTTT.

The chain links TRBV20-1 to TRBJ2-4, with 9 bases identical to TRBD1. The CDR3 length is 14 residues. Germline trimming cut 5 bases from V and 5 bases from J; bases unmatched to any gene: 7. The germline V gene has CDR1 DFQATT and CDR2 SNEGSKA (reference sequence). The CDR3 DNA reads as TGCAGTGCTTCCCAGGACAGGGGACAAAACATTCAGTACTTC. Translation: CSASQDRGQNIQYF.

This clonotype has a single count. This sequence joins TRBV11-3 and TRBJ2-1; a weak D match, TRBD2 (5 bases). This CDR3 has 13 amino acids. Trimming pared 3 bases from V and 3 bases from J, leaving 6 bases between. From germline, CDR1 is SGHNT and CDR2 YENEEA. The CDR3 DNA reads as TGTGCCAGCAGCTTCGGGGACTACAATGAGCAGTTCTTC. Translated, it gives CASSFGDYNEQFF. The whole variable domain, remainder taken from reference TRBV11-3 and TRBJ2-1, is EAGVVQSPRYKIIEKKQPVAFWCNPISGHNTLYWYLQNLGQGPELLIRYENEEAVDDSQLPKDRFSAERLKGVDSTLKIQPAELGDSAVYLCASSFGDYNEQFFGPGTRLTVL.

This rearrangement joins TRBV10-3 to TRBJ1-1, with a weak D call TRBD1 (5 bases). The CDR3 is 13 residues long. Germline V lookup: CDR1 ENHRY, CDR2 SYGVKD. V was shortened by 8 bases and J by 0 bases, with 10 bases between the two germline ends. For the CDR3, the DNA is TGTGCCATCGGGGGAGGAATGAACACTGAAGCTTTCTTT. This encodes CAIGGGMNTEAFF.

This clonotype was picked up many times. This chain uses TRBV20-1 with TRBJ1-2; the D gene is possibly TRBD1 (5 bases). The CDR3 is made up of 15 amino acids. The ends were cut back, 6 bases at V and 1 base at J, with 18 bases in the middle. Germline V lookup: CDR1 DFQATT, CDR2 SNEGSKA (reference sequence). This chain's CDR3 is CSAGGTADLNYGYTF. CDR3 sequence (DNA): TGCAGTGCAGGCGGGACGGCGGATCTTAACTATGGCTACACCTTC.

This clonotype appeared a few times. The chain has TRBV7-2 and TRBJ2-5, with 10 bases identical to TRBD1. Germline lookup yields CDR1 SGHTA and CDR2 FQGNSA. The ends lost 6 bases at V and 5 bases at J; junction bases unmatched: 6. This CDR3 contains 14 residues. CDR3 amino acids: CASRQTGGAETQYF. CDR3 nucleotide sequence: TGTGCCAGCAGGCAGACAGGGGGCGCGGAGACCCAGTACTTC.

V usage is TRBV5-1 and J usage is TRBJ2-1; the D is unclear. CDR1 and CDR2 from the germline V gene are SGHRS and YFSETQ. CDR3 length: 20 residues. Trimming cost V 2 bases and J 0 bases, with 24 bases left between them. CDR3 protein: CASSLPVDAASGRSYNEQFF. The CDR3 DNA reads TGCGCCAGCAGCTTACCCGTAGATGCGGCGTCCGGTCGCTCCTACAATGAGCAGTTCTTC.

This clonotype was detected only a few times. The V gene is TRBV5-1, the J gene TRBJ2-3; 12 bases map to TRBD1. V lost 0 bases to trimming and J lost 6 bases; unmatched junction nucleotides: 8. The length of the CDR3 is 17 residues. Germline V gene sequence: CDR1 SGHRS, CDR2 YFSETQ. CDR3 DNA: TGCGCCAGCAGCTTGGCCCCGGGACAGGGGGCATGGGATACGCAGTATTTT. Amino acids: CASSLAPGQGAWDTQYF.

This clonotype occurred a few times. The CDR3 DNA sequence: TGCGCCAGCAGCCAAGATAGAGCTAGCGGGTCCAGCACAGATACGCAGTATTTT. Its protein is CASSQDRASGSSTDTQYF. V is TRBV4-1 and J is TRBJ2-3, with TRBD2 identical over 8 bases. Germline assignment: CDR1 MGHRA and CDR2 YSYEKL. The CDR3 loop spans 18 amino acids. J lost 0 bases, V lost 0 bases, and 8 bases had no gene match.

The chain couples TRBV27 to TRBJ1-5; D may be TRBD1 (6 bases). The CDR3 length is 16 residues. V lost 2 bases, J lost 0 bases, and 11 bases lay in between. From germline, CDR1 is MNHEY and CDR2 SMNVEV (reference sequence). The CDR3 DNA is TGTGCCAGCAGTTTAATGGGGGGCAGTAGCAATCAGCCCCAGCATTTT. Amino acid sequence: CASSLMGGSSNQPQHF.

The genes are TRBV5-1 and TRBJ2-1; 9 bases line up with TRBD2. The CDR3 has 15 residues. The germline V gene encodes CDR1 SGHRS and CDR2 YFSETQ. V was pared by 7 bases and J by 10 bases, with 15 bases of the junction left unmatched. The DNA for the CDR3 is TGCGCCAGCGCCCTTGTCGTTAGCGGGAGCGGAGAGCAGTTCTTC. Its translation: CASALVVSGSGEQFF. Filled out from reference TRBV5-1 and TRBJ2-1, the complete variable domain reads KAGVTQTPRYLIKTRGQQVTLSCSPISGHRSVSWYQQTPGQGLQFLFEYFSETQRNKGNFPGRFSGRQFSNSRSEMNVSTLELGDSALYLCASALVVSGSGEQFFGPGTRLTVL.

J is TRBJ2-1 and V is TRBV5-4; 8 positions agree with TRBD2. The germline V gene has CDR1 SGHNT and CDR2 YYREEE (reference sequence). This CDR3 contains 12 residues. J was trimmed by 9 bases and V by 4 bases; bases with no gene match: 3. CDR3: CASSKTSGEQFF. For the CDR3, the DNA is TGTGCCAGCAGCAAAACTAGCGGTGAGCAGTTCTTC.

This clonotype came up a few times. The chain recombines TRBV9 with TRBJ2-2; D unresolved. The CDR3 loop spans 14 amino acids. The V end lost 5 bases, the J end lost 0 bases, and 8 bases lay between the germline ends. The germline V gene has CDR1 SGDLS and CDR2 YYNGEE. For the CDR3, the DNA is TGTGCCAGCAGAGGCCTTACGAACACCGGGGAGCTGTTTTTT. Translated, it gives CASRGLTNTGELFF. Together with reference TRBV9 and TRBJ2-2, the CDR3 gives the full variable domain: DSGVTQTPKHLITATGQRVTLRCSPRSGDLSVYWYQQSLDQGLQFLIQYYNGEERAKGNILERFSAQQFPDLHSELNLSSLELGDSALYFCASRGLTNTGELFFGEGSRLTVL.

This clonotype has a handful of counts. The chain employs TRBV7-9 and TRBJ2-3, with 8 nucleotides matching TRBD2. Germline lookup yields CDR1 SEHNR and CDR2 FQNEAQ (reference sequence). This CDR3 region has 15 residues. After removal of 5 bases from V and 5 bases from J, the junction contained 9 bases not matched to a gene. The DNA for the CDR3 is TGTGCCAGCAGCCGAAGAGCGGGAGCTGTAGATACGCAGTATTTT. Its protein product is CASSRRAGAVDTQYF.

This clonotype was detected only a few times. The V gene is TRBV7-8, the J gene TRBJ2-7; the D call may be TRBD1 or TRBD2 (5 bases each). The germline V gene encodes CDR1 SGHVS and CDR2 FQNEAQ. This CDR3 has 14 amino acids. V lost 5 bases to trimming and J lost 4 bases, with 15 bases between them. As DNA, the CDR3 is TGTGCCAGCAGCCCAACCGGGACGGATTACGAGCAGTACTTC. Its protein is CASSPTGTDYEQYF.

Comments on this clonotype: At one of its ends the junction is not consistent with the germline gene, which may arise from a read error. V is TRBV4-2 and J is TRBJ2-5; D is perhaps TRBD2 (6 bases). The CDR3 loop spans 15 amino acids. CDR1 is LGHNA and CDR2 is YNFKEQ in the germline V gene. CDR3 protein: CAISYEGRLAETQYF. CDR3 DNA: TGTGCCATCAGCTACGAGGGGAGGCTAGCAGAGACCCAGTACTTC.

The rearrangement links TRBV5-4 to TRBJ2-1; TRBD2 aligns across 11 bases. The CDR3 loop spans 16 amino acids. Germline assignment: CDR1 SGHNT and CDR2 YYREEE (reference sequence). With V trimmed by 4 bases and J by 7 bases, 10 bases remained unmatched. In nucleotides, the CDR3 is TGTGCCAGCAGCCTGGTAGCGGGAGGGCTGCATAATGAGCAGTTCTTC. Amino acid sequence: CASSLVAGGLHNEQFF. The full variable domain, in which reference TRBV5-4 and TRBJ2-1 provide the parts outside the CDR3, is ETGVTQSPTHLIKTRGQQVTLRCSSQSGHNTVSWYQQALGQGPQFIFQYYREEENGRGNFPPRFSGLQFPNYSSELNVNALELDDSALYLCASSLVAGGLHNEQFFGPGTRLTVL.

This clonotype has only a few counts. The rearrangement joins TRBV7-9 to TRBJ2-5, with 8 bases that match TRBD2. Germline lookup yields CDR1 SEHNR and CDR2 FQNEAQ (reference sequence). The CDR3 extends over 17 amino acids. After removal of 5 bases from V and 7 bases from J, the junction contained 18 bases not matched to a gene. The CDR3 protein is CASSPPLSTSGTGTQYF. CDR3 DNA sequence: TGTGCCAGCAGCCCCCCGCTGAGTACTAGCGGTACGGGGACCCAGTACTTC. The full variable domain, with the rest looked up from reference TRBV7-9 and TRBJ2-5, is DTGVSQNPRHKITKRGQNVTFRCDPISEHNRLYWYRQTLGQGPEFLTYFQNEAQLEKSRLLSDRFSAERPKGSFSTLEIQRTEQGDSAMYLCASSPPLSTSGTGTQYFGPGTRLLVL.

There are a few counts of this clonotype. This chain joins TRBV5-6 and TRBJ2-7; TRBD1 aligns across 8 bases. The CDR3 is made up of 12 amino acids. Germline V gives CDR1 SGHDT, CDR2 YYEEEE. V dropped 4 bases and J dropped 11; count of bases not matched to a gene: 8. The CDR3 sequence: CASSENRGEEYF. The CDR3, as DNA: TGTGCCAGCAGCGAGAACAGGGGGGAGGAGTACTTC.

The chain combines TRBV5-1 with TRBJ2-2; the D call may be TRBD1 or TRBD2 (5 bases each). V was shortened by 6 bases and J by 7 bases, with 13 bases between the two germline ends. Per germline, CDR1 SGHRS and CDR2 YFSETQ. The CDR3 sequence is 13 residues long. The CDR3 is CASTPTGGGELFF. Written as DNA, the CDR3 is TGCGCCAGCACCCCGACTGGGGGCGGGGAGCTGTTTTTT.

The rearrangement uses TRBV5-1 and TRBJ2-3; TRBD1 aligns across 7 bases. Looked up from germline, CDR1 is SGHRS and CDR2 is YFSETQ. This CDR3 region has 15 residues. Unmatched junction bases numbered 7, after V lost 4 bases and J lost 2 bases. The DNA of the CDR3 is TGCGCCAGCAGCCTACCGACAGGGAACACAGATACGCAGTATTTT. Protein product: CASSLPTGNTDTQYF.